This T cell receptor (beta chain) was captured in a study of vaccination and CD4 T cells after COVID-19. Overall study: Cellular stimulation was performed using overlapping spike peptides derived from SARS-CoV-2, HCoV-NL63, HCoV-OC43 and HCoV-229E. A CEFX pool, an HIV-1 Nef pool, or else no peptide went into the control cultures.

Treatment of the sample: roughly 10-day PBMC culture with coronavirus spike peptide pools or control peptides (ViraFEST assay). Sequenced with the Oncomine TCR Beta short-read assay was DNA taken from cultured CD4+ T cells. TCRdb reanalysed the PCR reads using MiXCR and keeps one entry per CDR3 protein. The data show approximately 18,000 distinct CDR3 sequences, about 50% seen once. The CDR3 extends over 14 amino acids. In germline, CDR1 is DFQATT, CDR2 SNEGSKA (reference sequence). The V gene lost 3 bases and the J gene lost 6 bases, with 15 bases spanning the gap. Concerning this clonotype itself: Antigen: not known.

The specimen comprised CD4+ T cells from blood, cultured in vitro, sampled before SARS-CoV-2 vaccination. The chain combines TRBV20-1 with TRBJ2-1, with D possibly being TRBD2 (5 bases). The receptor was isolated from a human donor who had recovered from COVID-19. CDR3 DNA sequence: TGCAGTGCTAGGTCTCCTAGCTTAATCAATGAGCAGTTCTTC. Amino acid sequence: CSARSPSLINEQFF.